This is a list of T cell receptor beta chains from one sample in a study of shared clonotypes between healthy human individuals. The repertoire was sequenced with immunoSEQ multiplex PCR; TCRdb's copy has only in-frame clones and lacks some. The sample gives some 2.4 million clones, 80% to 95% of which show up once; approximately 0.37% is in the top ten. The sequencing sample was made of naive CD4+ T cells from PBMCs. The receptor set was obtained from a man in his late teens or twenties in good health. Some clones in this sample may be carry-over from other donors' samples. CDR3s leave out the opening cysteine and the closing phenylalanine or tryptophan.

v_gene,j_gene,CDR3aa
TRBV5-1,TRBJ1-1,ASSLPGTGGERTEAF
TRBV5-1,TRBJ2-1,ASRRITGTGGTGRSYNEQF
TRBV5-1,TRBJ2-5,ASYRGRETQY
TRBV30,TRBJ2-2,AWTQGSGELF
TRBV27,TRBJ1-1,ASGRGRLTEAF
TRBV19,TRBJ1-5,ASSIDLFGRSRGNGGNQPQH
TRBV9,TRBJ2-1,ASSSRTGWGAEQF
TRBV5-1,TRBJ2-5,ASSLGAGQETQY
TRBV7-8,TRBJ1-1,ASSHLPGTENTEAF
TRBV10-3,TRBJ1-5,AISGDRRTNQPQH
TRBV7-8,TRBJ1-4,ASSSQGAQTNEKLF
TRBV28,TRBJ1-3,ASRPVGTGMLGNTIY
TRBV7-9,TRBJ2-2,ASSFGGMGTGELF
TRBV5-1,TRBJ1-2,ASSLQGTGVDGYT
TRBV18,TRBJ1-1,ASSPGHGSRGTEAF
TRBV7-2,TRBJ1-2,ASSPFRLYGYT
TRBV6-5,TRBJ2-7,ASRRLDRAGEQY
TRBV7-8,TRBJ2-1,ASSPLRVAGRNEQF
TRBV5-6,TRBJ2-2,ASSPGTGGTGELF
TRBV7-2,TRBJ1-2,ASSLVVSESYT
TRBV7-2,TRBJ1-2,ASSLVSWEGNYGYT
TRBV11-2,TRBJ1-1,ASSLGSVTEAF
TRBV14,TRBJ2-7,ASSQGLAGGSYEQY
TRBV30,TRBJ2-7,AWSAPSGRATYEQY
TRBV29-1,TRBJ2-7,SAETLSSGSGEQY